This T cell receptor (beta chain) was sequenced for a study of cytomegalovirus exposure and HLA in healthy donors. This clone was detected a few times. Looked up from germline, CDR1 is SGHVS and CDR2 is FNYEAQ. V was pared by 5 bases and J by 6 bases, with 6 bases of the junction left unmatched. The CDR3 extends over 13 amino acids. The PCR employed 60 Vbeta primers together with 13 Jbeta primers. Clones were read by immunoSEQ multiplex PCR, and TCRdb kept only the in-frame ones, dropping some. Here the sample spans approximately 110,000 clones, approximately 78% being singletons. The TCR sequence derives from a man aged 25 to 45 in good health and CMV-seropositive. V gene TRBV7-6 combines with J gene TRBJ2-7; TRBD1 matches 8 bases. The material sequenced was PBMCs. The CDR3 sequence is CASSPGTGPEQYF. As DNA, the CDR3 is TGTGCCAGCAGCCCCGGGACAGGTCCCGAGCAGTACTTC. The variable domain in full, completed from reference TRBV7-6 and TRBJ2-7, reads GAGVSQSPRYKVTKRGQDVALRCDPISGHVSLYWYRQALGQGPEFLTYFNYEAQQDKSGLPNDRFSAERPEGSISTLTIQRTEQRDSAMYRCASSPGTGPEQYFGPGTRLTVT.